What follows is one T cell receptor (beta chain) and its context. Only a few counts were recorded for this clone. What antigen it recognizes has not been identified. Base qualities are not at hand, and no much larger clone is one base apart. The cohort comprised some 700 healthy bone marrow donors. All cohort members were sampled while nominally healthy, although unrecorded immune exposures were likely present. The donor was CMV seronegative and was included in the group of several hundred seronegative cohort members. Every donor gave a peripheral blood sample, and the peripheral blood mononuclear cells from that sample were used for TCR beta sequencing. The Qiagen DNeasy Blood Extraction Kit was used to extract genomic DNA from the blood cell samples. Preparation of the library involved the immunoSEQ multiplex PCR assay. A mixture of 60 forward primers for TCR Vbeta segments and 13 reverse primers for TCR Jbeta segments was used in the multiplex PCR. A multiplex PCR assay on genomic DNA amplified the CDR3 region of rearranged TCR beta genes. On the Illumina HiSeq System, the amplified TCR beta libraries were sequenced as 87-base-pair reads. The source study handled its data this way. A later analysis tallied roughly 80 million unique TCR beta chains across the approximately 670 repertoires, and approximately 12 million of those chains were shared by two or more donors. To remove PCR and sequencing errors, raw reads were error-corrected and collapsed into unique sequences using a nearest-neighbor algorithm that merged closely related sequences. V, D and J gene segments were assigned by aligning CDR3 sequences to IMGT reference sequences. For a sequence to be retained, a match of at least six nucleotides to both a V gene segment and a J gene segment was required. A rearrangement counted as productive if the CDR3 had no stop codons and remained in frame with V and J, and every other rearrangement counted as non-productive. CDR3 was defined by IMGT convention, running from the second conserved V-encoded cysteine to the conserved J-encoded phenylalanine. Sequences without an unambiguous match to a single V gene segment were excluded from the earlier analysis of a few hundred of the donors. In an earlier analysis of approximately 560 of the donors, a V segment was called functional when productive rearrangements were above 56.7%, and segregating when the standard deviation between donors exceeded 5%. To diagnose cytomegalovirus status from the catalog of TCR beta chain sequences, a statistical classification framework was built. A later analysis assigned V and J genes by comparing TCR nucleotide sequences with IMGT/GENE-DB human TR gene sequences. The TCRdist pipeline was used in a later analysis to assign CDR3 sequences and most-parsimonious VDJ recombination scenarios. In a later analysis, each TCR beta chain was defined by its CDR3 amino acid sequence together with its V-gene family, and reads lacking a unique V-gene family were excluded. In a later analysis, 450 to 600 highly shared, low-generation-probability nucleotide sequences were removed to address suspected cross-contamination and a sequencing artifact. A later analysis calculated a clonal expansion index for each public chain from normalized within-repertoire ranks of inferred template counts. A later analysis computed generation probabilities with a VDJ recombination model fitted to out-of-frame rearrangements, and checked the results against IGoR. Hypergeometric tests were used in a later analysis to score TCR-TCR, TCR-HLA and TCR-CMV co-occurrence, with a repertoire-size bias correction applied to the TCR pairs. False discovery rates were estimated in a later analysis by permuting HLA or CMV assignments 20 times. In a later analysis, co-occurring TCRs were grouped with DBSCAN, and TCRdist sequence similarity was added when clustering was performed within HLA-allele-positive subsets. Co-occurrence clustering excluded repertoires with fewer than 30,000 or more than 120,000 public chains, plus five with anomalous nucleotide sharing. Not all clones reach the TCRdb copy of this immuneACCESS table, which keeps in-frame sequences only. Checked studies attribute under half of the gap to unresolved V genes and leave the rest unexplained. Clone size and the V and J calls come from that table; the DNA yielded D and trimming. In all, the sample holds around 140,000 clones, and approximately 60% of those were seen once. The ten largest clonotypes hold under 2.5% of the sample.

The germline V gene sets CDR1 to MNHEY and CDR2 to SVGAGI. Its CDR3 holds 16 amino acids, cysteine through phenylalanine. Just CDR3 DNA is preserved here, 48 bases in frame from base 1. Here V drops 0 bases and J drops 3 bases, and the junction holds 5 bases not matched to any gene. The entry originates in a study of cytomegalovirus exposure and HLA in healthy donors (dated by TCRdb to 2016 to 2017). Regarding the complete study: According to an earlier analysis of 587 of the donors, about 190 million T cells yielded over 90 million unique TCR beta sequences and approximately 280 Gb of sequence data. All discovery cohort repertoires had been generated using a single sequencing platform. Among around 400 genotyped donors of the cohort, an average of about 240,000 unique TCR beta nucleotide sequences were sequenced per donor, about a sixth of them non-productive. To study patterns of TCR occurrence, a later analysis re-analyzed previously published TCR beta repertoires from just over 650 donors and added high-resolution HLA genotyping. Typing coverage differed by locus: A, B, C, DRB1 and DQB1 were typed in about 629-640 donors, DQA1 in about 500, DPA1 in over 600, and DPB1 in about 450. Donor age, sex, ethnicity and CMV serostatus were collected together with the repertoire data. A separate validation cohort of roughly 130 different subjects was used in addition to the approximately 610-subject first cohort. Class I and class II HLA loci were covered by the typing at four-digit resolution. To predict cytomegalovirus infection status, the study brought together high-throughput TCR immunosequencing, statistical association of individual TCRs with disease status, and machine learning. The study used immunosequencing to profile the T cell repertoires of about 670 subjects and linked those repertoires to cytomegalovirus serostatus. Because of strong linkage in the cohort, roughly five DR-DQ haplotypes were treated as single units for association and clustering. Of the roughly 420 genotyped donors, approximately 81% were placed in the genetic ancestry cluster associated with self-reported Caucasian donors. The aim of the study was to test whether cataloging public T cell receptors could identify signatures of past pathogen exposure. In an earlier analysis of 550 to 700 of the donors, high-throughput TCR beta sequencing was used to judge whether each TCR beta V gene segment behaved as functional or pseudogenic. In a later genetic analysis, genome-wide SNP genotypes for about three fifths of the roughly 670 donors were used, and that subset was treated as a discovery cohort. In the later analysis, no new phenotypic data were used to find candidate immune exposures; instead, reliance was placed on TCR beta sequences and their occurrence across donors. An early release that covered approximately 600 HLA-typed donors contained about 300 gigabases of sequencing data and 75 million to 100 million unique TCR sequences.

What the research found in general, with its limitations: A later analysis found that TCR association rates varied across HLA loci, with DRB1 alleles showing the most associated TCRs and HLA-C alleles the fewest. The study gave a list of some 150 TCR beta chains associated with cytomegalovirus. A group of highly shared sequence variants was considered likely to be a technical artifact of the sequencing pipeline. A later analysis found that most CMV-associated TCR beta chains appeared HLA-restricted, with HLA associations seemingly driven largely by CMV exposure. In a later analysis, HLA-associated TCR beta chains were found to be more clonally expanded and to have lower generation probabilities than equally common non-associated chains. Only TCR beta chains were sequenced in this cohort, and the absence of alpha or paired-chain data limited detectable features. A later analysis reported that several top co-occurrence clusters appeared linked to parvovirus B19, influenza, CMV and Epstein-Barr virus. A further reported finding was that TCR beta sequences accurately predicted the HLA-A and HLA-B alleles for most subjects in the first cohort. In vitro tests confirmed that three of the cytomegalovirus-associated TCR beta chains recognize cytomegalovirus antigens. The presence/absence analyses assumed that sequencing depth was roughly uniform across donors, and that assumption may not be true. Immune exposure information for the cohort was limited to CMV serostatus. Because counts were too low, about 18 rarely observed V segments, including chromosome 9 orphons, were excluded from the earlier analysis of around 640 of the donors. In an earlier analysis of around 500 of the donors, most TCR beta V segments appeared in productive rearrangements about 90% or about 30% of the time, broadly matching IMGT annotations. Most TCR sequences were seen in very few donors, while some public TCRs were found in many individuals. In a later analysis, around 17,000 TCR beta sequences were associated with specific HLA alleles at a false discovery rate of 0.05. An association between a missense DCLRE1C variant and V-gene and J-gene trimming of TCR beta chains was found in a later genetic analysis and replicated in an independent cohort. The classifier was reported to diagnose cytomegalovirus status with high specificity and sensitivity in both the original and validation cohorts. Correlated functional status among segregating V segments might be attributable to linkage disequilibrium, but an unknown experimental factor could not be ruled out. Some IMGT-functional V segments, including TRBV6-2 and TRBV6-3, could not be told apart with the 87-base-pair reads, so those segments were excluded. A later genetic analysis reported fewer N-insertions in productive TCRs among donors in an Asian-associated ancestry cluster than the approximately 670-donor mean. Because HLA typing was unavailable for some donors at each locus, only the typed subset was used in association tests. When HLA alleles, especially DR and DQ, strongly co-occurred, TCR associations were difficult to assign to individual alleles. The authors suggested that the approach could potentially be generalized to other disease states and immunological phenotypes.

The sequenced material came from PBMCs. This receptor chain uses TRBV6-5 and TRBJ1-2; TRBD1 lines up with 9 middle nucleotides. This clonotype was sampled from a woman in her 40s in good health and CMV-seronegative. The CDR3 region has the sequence CASSYSNRGLYYGYTF. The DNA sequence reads TGTGCCAGCAGTTACTCGAACAGGGGGCTATACTATGGCTACACCTTC.